The clone carrying this TCR beta chain turned up a few times. Its antigen remains unidentified. The tumor samples were collected prior to definitive surgery or chemotherapy. Repertoires were generated with immunoSEQ multiplex PCR, while TCRdb's copy carries only in-frame clones and drops some. The data contain about 4,000 clones, around 74% of them singletons. The data were taken from a study of high-grade serous ovarian cancer treatment subgroups. Whole-study results and caveats: Higher neoantigen levels went with greater TCR clonal relatedness. Same-patient tumor repertoires overlapped at roughly 0.1 to 0.79; different patients barely overlapped.

The V gene's germline CDR1 is MNHNS and CDR2 SASEGT. The CDR3 runs to 15 residues. The V end was cut by 5 bases, the J end by 8 bases, with 18 bases between. The chain combines TRBV6-1 with TRBJ1-4; weak D call: TRBD1 (5 bases). The sequence was obtained from a human donor with high-grade serous ovarian cancer. What was sequenced was tumor tissue. As DNA, the CDR3 is TGTGCCAGCAGTTCCAGGGCTCTAGAGGGGGAAAAACTGTTTTTT. This gives the protein CASSSRALEGEKLFF.